This TCR beta chain was identified during a study of beta chain features in type 1 diabetes. The study, taken as a whole, reports: All four CD4+ subsets of Type 1 diabetes patients contained TCRB CDR3s that were moderately but significantly shorter.

CD45RO/CCR7/CD25/CD127/CD95/CD27 sorting isolated CD4+ naive, central memory, regulatory and stem cell-like memory cells. A word on this clone: Its target is not known.

The ends were cut back, 4 bases at V and 5 bases at J, with 8 bases in the middle. The CDR3 extends over 12 amino acids. The germline V gene encodes CDR1 MNHNS and CDR2 SASEGT. Reverse transcription of all isolated RNA meant that expressed TCRB transcripts were sequenced. Sequencing of naive, central memory and regulatory T cell samples gave an average of roughly 3.5 million reads. Clones were read by immunoSEQ multiplex PCR, and TCRdb kept only the in-frame ones, dropping some. The sample has approximately 470,000 clones, about 30% seen once. The source is a man aged 18 to 30 in good health. Input material: naive CD4+ T cells from blood. V gene TRBV6-1 combines with J gene TRBJ2-5; no reliable D call. The CDR3: CASSALGETQYF. Written as DNA, the CDR3 is TGTGCCAGCAGTGCCTTGGGGGAGACCCAGTACTTC.